The clone carrying this TCR beta chain was seen only a few times. Its specificity is unknown. General study points: Tumor memory CD4+ T cell TCR gene usage was found to cluster with blood and lymph node memory CD4+ cells and with lymph node naive CD4+ cells.

Germline values: CDR1 SGHKS, CDR2 YYEKEE (reference sequence). The CDR3 is 14 residues long. The J segment lost 3 bases and the V segment lost 2 bases, leaving 2 bases of the junction unmatched. Each CDR3 protein is one row after TCRdb ran MiXCR on the 5' RACE reads. The sample has some 54,000 distinct CDR3 sequences, over 15% seen once; the top ten hold around 2%. The specimen was naive CD4+ T cells sorted from blood. Subset here: naive CD4+ T cells, CD4+CD45RA+CD25-. V usage is TRBV5-5 and J usage is TRBJ2-1; 7 nucleotides line up with TRBD1. This sequence was found in a female donor with breast cancer. This CDR3 reads CASSLDRVYNEQFF. As DNA, the CDR3 is TGTGCCAGCAGCTTAGACAGGGTCTACAATGAGCAGTTCTTC. The complete variable domain, with remaining parts taken from reference TRBV5-5 and TRBJ2-1, reads DAGVTQSPTHLIKTRGQQVTLRCSPISGHKSVSWYQQVLGQGPQFIFQYYEKEERGRGNFPDRFSARQFPNYSSELNVNALLLGDSALYLCASSLDRVYNEQFFGPGTRLTVL.